The rows below give T cell receptor beta chains drawn from one sample of a study of regulatory T cells in long-lasting Graves disease. A single record per CDR3 protein comes from TCRdb applying MiXCR to the multiplex PCR reads. This sample has some 220,000 distinct CDR3 sequences; roughly 19% occur once, and the top ten carry about an eighth. These data were also filed under a second study, of T cells in Graves' hyperthyroidism and ophthalmopathy.

Sequenced here: peripheral blood mononuclear cells (PBMCs), sampled at new diagnosis, from a patient treated with antithyroid drugs. Receptor source: a woman younger than 45 with Graves disease. Each CDR3 is given with its conserved first and last residue. D genes are given only for firm matches. Rows give clone size only sometimes, using once, few, many, or a class for an expanded clone.

j_call clone_size d_call v_call cdr3_nt cdr3_aa
TRBJ1-2 many - TRBV30 TGTGCCTGGAGTGTACGACAGGATGGCAACTATGGCTACACCTTC CAWSVRQDGNYGYTF
TRBJ2-1 many TRBD2 TRBV9 TGTGCCAGCAGTGGGGGGGGGAACAATGAGCAGTTCTTC CASSGGGNNEQFF
TRBJ2-7 many TRBD1 TRBV4-1 TGCGCCAGCAGCCAAGATTCAGGGGGCGGGCCTACTACTGAGCAGTACTTC CASSQDSGGGPTTEQYF
TRBJ1-2 many - TRBV10-3 TGTGCCATCCGGGGAATGACCGATTTTGGCTACACCTTC CAIRGMTDFGYTF
TRBJ2-2 - TRBD2 TRBV6-5 TGTGCCAGCAGTTACCCCTTTGGGGAGGGAGCCGGGGAGCTGTTTTTT CASSYPFGEGAGELFF
TRBJ2-2 many - TRBV24-1 TGTGCCACCAGTGATTTGGGGCAGGGCACGAACACCGGGGAGCTGTTTTTT CATSDLGQGTNTGELFF
TRBJ2-3 - TRBD2 TRBV2 TGTGCCAGCAGTGAAGCGCAGCCAGGCGGGAGGCGAGATACGCAGTATTTT CASSEAQPGGRRDTQYF
TRBJ1-1 many - TRBV3-1 TGTGCCAGCAGCCAAGGGGCGGGGGGCGGCTGGACTGAAGCTTTCTTT CASSQGAGGGWTEAFF
TRBJ2-3 many TRBD2 TRBV30 TGTGCCTGGAACCAAGCGGGGGGCACAGATACGCAGTATTTT CAWNQAGGTDTQYF
TRBJ2-6 many - TRBV24-1 TGTGCCACCAGTGATGCCAAGGCGGGCGCGGGGGCCAACGTCCTGACTTTC CATSDAKAGAGANVLTF
TRBJ2-1 many TRBD2 TRBV30 TGTGCCTGGAGTGTTTACGGGACTAGCGGGATAGATAAGTTCTTC CAWSVYGTSGIDKFF
TRBJ1-5 many - TRBV30 TGTGCCTGGAGTGCACTGACAGTTAGCAATCAGCCCCAGCATTTT CAWSALTVSNQPQHF
TRBJ2-1 many - TRBV27 TGTGCCAGCAGTTTCGTGCCGCTCTACAATGAGCAGTTCTTC CASSFVPLYNEQFF
TRBJ1-1 few - TRBV5-5 TGTGCCAGCAGCTTACCAGGGGACACTGAAGCTTTCTTT CASSLPGDTEAFF
TRBJ2-7 many TRBD2 TRBV20-1 TGCAGTGCTAGAGTTAGCAGGGCCAGGGTAGCGGGAGGTGACGAGCAGTACTTC CSARVSRARVAGGDEQYF
TRBJ1-2 many - TRBV9 TGTGCCAGCGGTGGAGTTAACTATGGCTACACCTTC CASGGVNYGYTF
TRBJ2-7 few - TRBV20-1 TGCAGTGCCAGGACAGCAATCTCCTACGAGCAGTACTTC CSARTAISYEQYF
TRBJ2-1 many TRBD2 TRBV5-1 TGCGCCAGCAGCCGACTAGCAGGGAATGAGCAGTTCTTC CASSRLAGNEQFF
TRBJ2-7 few - TRBV30 TGTGCCTGGAGCGGGACTGCTTACTACGAGCAGTACTTC CAWSGTAYYEQYF